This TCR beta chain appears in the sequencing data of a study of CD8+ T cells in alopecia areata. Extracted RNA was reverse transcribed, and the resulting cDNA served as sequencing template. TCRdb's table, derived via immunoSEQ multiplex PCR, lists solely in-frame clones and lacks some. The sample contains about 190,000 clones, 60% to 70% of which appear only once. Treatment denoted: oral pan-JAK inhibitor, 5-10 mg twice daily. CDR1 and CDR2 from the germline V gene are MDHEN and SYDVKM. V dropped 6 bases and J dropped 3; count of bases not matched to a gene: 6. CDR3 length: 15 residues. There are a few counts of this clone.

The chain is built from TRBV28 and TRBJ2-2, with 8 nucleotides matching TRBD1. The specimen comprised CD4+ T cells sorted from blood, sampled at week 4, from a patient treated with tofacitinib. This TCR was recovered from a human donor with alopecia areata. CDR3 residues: CASSLGTGYTGELFF. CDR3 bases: TGTGCCAGCAGCTTAGGGACAGGCTACACCGGGGAGCTGTTTTTT. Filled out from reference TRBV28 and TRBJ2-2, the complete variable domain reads DVKVTQSSRYLVKRTGEKVFLECVQDMDHENMFWYRQDPGLGLRLIYFSYDVKMKEKGDIPEGYSVSREKKERFSLILESASTNQTSMYLCASSLGTGYTGELFFGEGSRLTVL.